This TCR beta chain was sequenced for a study of molecular identifiers for immune sequencing clone quantification. TCRdb analysed the PCR reads with MiXCR anew, one entry per CDR3 protein. This sample has some 94,000 distinct CDR3 sequences; approximately 25% occur once, and the top ten carry about 0.73%. The table lists this clonotype with a few counts. The CDR3 has 13 amino acids. The V gene lost 6 bases and the J gene lost 10 bases, with 15 bases spanning the gap. Germline CDR1 is MDHEN and CDR2 is SYDVKM. Specimen: naive CD8+ T cells from blood, with Jurkat cell RNA spiked in. Subset described: FACS-sorted CD8+CD4-CCR7+CD45RA+ naive T cells. The V gene is TRBV28, the J gene TRBJ1-4, with TRBD1 as a possible D gene (6 bases). This clonotype was sampled from a human donor in good health. Some libraries in this study had Jurkat cell RNA spiked in. CDR3 amino acids: CASSPGGGGKLFF. CDR3 DNA: TGTGCCAGCAGCCCAGGTGGGGGCGGAAAACTGTTTTTT.